Detailed here is one T cell receptor (beta chain). The CDR3 has 16 residues. Germline V gene lookup returns CDR1 MDHEN and CDR2 SYDVKM. V lost 5 bases, J lost 3 bases, and 20 bases lay in between. Original processing notes: It was from reference gene primer amplification that nucleated cell counts were estimated. Profiling relied on immunoSEQ multiplex PCR, and the TCRdb table lists in-frame clones only, not all of them. V and J calls and clone size follow that table, whereas D and trimming were derived from the DNA. The sample yields under 250,000 clones, roughly 83% seen once. The data were taken from a study of blood T cell repertoires in COVID-19. For the study at large: The study drew acute and convalescent COVID-19 samples from the United States, Italy and Spain. PBMCs, B-cell-depleted T cells, or T cells provided the cDNA or gDNA that made up the material.

Input material: peripheral blood. The rearrangement uses TRBV28 and TRBJ2-7; perhaps TRBD1 as D (7 bases). The clonotype was recovered from an older man with acute or convalescent COVID-19. The CDR3 nucleotides read TGTGCCAGCAGTGGGAGGAGGGGGCTAATTGTCTACGAGCAGTACTTC. Translated, it gives CASSGRRGLIVYEQYF.